A selection of T cell receptor beta chains follows, all from one sample in a study of cytomegalovirus exposure and HLA in healthy donors. This table comes from immunoSEQ multiplex PCR, and its TCRdb copy is limited to in-frame clones, with some not included. There are over 150,000 clones in the sample; over 75% occur only once, and approximately 1.8% lies in the top ten. Sequencing was carried out using PBMCs. Receptors originate from a human donor in good health. Both conserved end residues are trimmed from each CDR3. The order of the fields is J gene, V gene, clone size, CDR3 protein. Clone size is given for some rows only: seen once, a few or many times, or a class if the clone is expanded.

J: TRBJ2-2
V: TRBV10-3
size: .
CDR3: AIRTGLGTGELF

J: TRBJ1-1
V: TRBV18
size: few
CDR3: ASSPGRATEAF

J: TRBJ1-1
V: TRBV4-3
size: .
CDR3: ASSQGLQGGNTEAF

J: TRBJ1-1
V: TRBV7-2
size: .
CDR3: ASSPGLGAGAF

J: TRBJ2-3
V: TRBV7-6
size: .
CDR3: ASSLASGVDTQY

J: TRBJ1-5
V: TRBV28
size: .
CDR3: ASRYPGGTRNQPQH

J: TRBJ1-6
V: TRBV19
size: .
CDR3: ASRWTGGSSPLH

J: TRBJ1-5
V: TRBV19
size: .
CDR3: ASSQGGQPQH

J: TRBJ1-1
V: TRBV4-1
size: .
CDR3: ASSQWGQTTEAF

J: TRBJ2-5
V: TRBV7-2
size: .
CDR3: ASSPRTSGVFKTQY

J: TRBJ2-5
V: TRBV4-1
size: few
CDR3: ASSQDRGTKETQY

J: TRBJ2-7
V: TRBV14
size: .
CDR3: ASSQAWHEQY

J: TRBJ2-3
V: TRBV14
size: .
CDR3: ASSQAVWVRGTDTQY

J: TRBJ2-5
V: TRBV5-1
size: .
CDR3: ASSLEAGRETQY

J: TRBJ2-1
V: TRBV7-2
size: .
CDR3: ASSASGTRNYNEQF

J: TRBJ2-3
V: TRBV9
size: .
CDR3: ASGDTSTDTQY

J: TRBJ1-4
V: TRBV6-1
size: .
CDR3: ASSDRGAEGEKLF

J: TRBJ2-3
V: TRBV9
size: .
CDR3: ASSVGLAGGDTQY

J: TRBJ2-4
V: TRBV4-2
size: .
CDR3: ASSQERSQGAKNIQY

J: TRBJ1-3
V: TRBV4-1
size: .
CDR3: ASSQEGGRGSGNTIY